This T cell receptor (beta chain) comes out of a study of T-cell reconstitution after alpha-beta-depleted transplantation in children. Findings of the study overall: Alpha-beta T cells about two months after transplant reportedly derived from several hundred expanded graft clones. Several patients had high TCRbeta diversity at day 60; it came from surviving recipient T cells and thymic progenitors. Counts and diversity of T cells one year after transplant came mostly from newly produced T cells.

Points on this clonotype: Its target is unknown.

A library of TCRbeta sequences, prepared with unique molecular identifiers, was generated. TCRdb re-analysed the PCR reads in MiXCR, keeping a single row per CDR3 protein. The table has 330,000 or so distinct CDR3 sequences, about a tenth seen once. The sample in question was PBMCs, obtained before TCRalphabeta/CD19-depleted stem cell transplant. This clonotype was sampled from a boy in the first two years of life with acute myeloid leukemia, due to receive a stem cell transplant.

The CDR3 loop reads CAWGTANTEAFF. DNA of the CDR3: TGTGCCTGGGGGACAGCTAACACTGAAGCTTTCTTT. The chain joins TRBV30 to TRBJ1-1; 7 bases match TRBD1. V shed 5 bases and J 2 bases; nucleotides not matched to a gene: 2. Germline V gene sequence: CDR1 GTSNPN, CDR2 SVGIG (reference sequence). The CDR3 is 12 amino acids.